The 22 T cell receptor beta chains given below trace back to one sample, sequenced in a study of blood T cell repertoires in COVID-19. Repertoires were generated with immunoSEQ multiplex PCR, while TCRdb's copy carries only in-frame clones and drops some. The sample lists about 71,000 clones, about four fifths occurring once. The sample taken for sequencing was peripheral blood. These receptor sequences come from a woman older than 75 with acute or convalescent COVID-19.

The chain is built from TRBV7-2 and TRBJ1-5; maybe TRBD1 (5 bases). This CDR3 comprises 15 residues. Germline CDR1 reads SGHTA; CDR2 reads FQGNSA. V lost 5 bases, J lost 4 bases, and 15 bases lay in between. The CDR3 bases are TGTGCCAGCAGCCCCGTGGGGCAGATTAATCAGCCCCAGCATTTT. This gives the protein CASSPVGQINQPQHF.

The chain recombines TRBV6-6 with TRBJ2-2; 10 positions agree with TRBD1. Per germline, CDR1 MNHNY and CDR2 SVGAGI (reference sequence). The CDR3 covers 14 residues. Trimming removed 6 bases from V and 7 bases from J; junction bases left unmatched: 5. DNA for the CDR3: TGTGCCAGCAGCGGACAGGGGGTTGTCGGGGAGCTGTTTTTT. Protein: CASSGQGVVGELFF.

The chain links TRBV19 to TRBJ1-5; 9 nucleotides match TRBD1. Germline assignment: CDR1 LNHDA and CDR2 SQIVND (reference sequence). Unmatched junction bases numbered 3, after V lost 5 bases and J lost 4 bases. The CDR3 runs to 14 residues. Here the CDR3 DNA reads TGTGCCAGTAGTCCGACAGGGGGGAATCAGCCCCAGCATTTT. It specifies CASSPTGGNQPQHF. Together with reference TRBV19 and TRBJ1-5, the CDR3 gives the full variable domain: DGGITQSPKYLFRKEGQNVTLSCEQNLNHDAMYWYRQDPGQGLRLIYYSQIVNDFQKGDIAEGYSVSREKKESFPLTVTSAQKNPTAFYLCASSPTGGNQPQHFGDGTRLSIL.

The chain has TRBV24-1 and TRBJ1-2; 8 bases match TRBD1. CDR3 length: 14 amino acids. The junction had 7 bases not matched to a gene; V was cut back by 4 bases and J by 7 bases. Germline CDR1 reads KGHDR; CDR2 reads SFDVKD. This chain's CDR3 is CATSETTGVRGYTF. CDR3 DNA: TGTGCCACCAGTGAGACGACAGGGGTTCGTGGCTACACCTTC.

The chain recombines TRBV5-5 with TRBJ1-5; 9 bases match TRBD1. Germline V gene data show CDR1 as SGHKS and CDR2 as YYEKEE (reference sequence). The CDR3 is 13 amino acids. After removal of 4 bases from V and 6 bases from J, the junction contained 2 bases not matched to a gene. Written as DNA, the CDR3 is TGTGCCAGCAGCCCGACAGGGGGTCAGCCCCAGCATTTT. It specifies CASSPTGGQPQHF.

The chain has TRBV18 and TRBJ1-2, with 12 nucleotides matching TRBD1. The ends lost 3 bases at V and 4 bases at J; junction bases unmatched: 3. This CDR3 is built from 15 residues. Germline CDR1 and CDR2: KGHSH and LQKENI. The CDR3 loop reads CASSPGQGAPYGYTF. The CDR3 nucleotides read TGTGCCAGCTCACCGGGACAGGGGGCTCCCTATGGCTACACCTTC.

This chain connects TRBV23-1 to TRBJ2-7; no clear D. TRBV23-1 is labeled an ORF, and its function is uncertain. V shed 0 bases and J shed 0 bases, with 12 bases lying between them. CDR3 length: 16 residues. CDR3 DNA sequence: TGCGCCAGCAGTCAATCGCCTCCCAGGCCCTCCTACGAGCAGTACTTC. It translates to CASSQSPPRPSYEQYF.

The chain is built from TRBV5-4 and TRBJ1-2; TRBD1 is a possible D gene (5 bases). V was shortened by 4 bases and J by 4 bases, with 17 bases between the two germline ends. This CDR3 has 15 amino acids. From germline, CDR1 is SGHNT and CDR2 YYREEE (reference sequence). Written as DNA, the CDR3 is TGTGCCAGCAGCCCGGTACGGACATTAGGCTATGGCTACACCTTC. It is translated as CASSPVRTLGYGYTF.

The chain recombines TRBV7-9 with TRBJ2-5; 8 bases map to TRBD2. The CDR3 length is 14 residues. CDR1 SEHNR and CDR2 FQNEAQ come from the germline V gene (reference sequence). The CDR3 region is CAAAGGQYQETQYF. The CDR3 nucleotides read TGTGCAGCGGCGGGAGGACAGTACCAAGAGACCCAGTACTTC.

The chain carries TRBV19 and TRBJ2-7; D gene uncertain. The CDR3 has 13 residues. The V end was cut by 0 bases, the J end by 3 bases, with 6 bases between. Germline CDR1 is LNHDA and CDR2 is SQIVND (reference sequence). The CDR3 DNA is TGTGCCAGTAGTATAGATAGAGGCTACGAGCAGTACTTC. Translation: CASSIDRGYEQYF.

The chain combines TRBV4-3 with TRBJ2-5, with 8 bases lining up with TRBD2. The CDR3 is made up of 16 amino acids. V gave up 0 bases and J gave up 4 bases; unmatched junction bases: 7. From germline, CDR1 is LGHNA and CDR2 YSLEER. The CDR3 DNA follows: TGCGCCAGCAGCCAAGATTTCGCCAGCGGGAGAGAGACCCAGTACTTC. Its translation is CASSQDFASGRETQYF.

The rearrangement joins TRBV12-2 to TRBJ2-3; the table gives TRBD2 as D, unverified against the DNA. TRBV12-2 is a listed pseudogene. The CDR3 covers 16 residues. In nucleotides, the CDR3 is TGTGCAAGTCGCTTAGGAAGCGGGCTAAGCACAGATACGCAGTATTTT. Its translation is CASRLGSGLSTDTQYF.

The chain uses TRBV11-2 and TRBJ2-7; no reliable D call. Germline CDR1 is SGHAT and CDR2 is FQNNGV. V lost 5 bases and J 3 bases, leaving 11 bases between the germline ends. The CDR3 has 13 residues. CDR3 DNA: TGTGCCAGCAGCAGAACGAGAGGCTACGAGCAGTACTTC. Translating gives CASSRTRGYEQYF. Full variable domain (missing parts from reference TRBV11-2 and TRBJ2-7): EAGVAQSPRYKIIEKRQSVAFWCNPISGHATLYWYQQILGQGPKLLIQFQNNGVVDDSQLPKDRFSAERLKGVDSTLKIQPAKLEDSAVYLCASSRTRGYEQYFGPGTRLTVT.

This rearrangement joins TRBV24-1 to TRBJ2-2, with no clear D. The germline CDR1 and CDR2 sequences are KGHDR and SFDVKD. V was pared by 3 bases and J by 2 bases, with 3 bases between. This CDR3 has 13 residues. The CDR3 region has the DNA TGTGCCACCAGTGATATAAACACCGGGGAGCTGTTTTTT. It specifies CATSDINTGELFF.

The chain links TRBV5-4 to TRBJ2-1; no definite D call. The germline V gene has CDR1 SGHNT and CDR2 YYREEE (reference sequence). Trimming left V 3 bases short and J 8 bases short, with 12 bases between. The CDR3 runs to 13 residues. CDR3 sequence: CASSYDTSDEQFF. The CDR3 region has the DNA TGTGCCAGCAGCTATGACACCTCGGATGAGCAGTTCTTC. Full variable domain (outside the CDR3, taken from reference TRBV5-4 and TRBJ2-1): ETGVTQSPTHLIKTRGQQVTLRCSSQSGHNTVSWYQQALGQGPQFIFQYYREEENGRGNFPPRFSGLQFPNYSSELNVNALELDDSALYLCASSYDTSDEQFFGPGTRLTVL.

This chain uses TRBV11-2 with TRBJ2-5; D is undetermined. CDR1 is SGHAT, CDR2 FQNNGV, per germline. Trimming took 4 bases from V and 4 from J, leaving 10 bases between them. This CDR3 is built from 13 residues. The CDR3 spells CASSSRAPETQYF. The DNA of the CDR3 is TGTGCCAGCAGCTCCCGCGCCCCAGAGACCCAGTACTTC.

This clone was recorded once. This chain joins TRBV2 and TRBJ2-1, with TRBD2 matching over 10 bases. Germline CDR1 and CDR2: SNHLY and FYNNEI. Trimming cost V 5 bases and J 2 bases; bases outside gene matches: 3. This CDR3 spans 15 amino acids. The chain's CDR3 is CASSQLAGAYNEQFF. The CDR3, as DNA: TGTGCCAGCAGTCAGCTAGCGGGAGCCTACAATGAGCAGTTCTTC.

The chain's CDR3 is CASSLSSGYEQYF. CDR3 DNA sequence: TGTGCCAGCAGCTTATCTAGCGGCTACGAGCAGTACTTC. This chain joins TRBV7-2 and TRBJ2-7; the match to TRBD2 covers 7 bases. Germline V gene data show CDR1 as SGHTA and CDR2 as FQGNSA. Trimming at V came to 2 bases and at J to 3 bases, leaving 1 base not matched to a gene. The CDR3 loop spans 13 amino acids.

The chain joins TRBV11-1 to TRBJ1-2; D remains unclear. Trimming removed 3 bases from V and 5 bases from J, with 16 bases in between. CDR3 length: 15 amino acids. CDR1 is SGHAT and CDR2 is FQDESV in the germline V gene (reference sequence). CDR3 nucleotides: TGTGCCAGCAGCTTCGGACTCGGCATGGGGTATGGCTACACCTTC. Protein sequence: CASSFGLGMGYGYTF.

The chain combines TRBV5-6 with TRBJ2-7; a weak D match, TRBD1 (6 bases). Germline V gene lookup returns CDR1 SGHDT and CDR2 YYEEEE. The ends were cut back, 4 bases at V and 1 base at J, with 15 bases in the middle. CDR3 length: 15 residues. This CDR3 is CASSPTGLLSYEQYF. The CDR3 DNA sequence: TGTGCCAGCAGCCCAACAGGGCTGCTATCCTACGAGCAGTACTTC.

The chain's CDR3 is CASSDSDRAFGDTQYF. The CDR3 DNA reads as TGTGCCAGCAGTGACTCGGACAGGGCTTTCGGAGATACGCAGTATTTT. The rearrangement joins TRBV6-4 to TRBJ2-3; 8 bases map to TRBD1. The V segment lost 0 bases and the J segment 5 bases; nucleotides outside the gene matches: 7. The germline V gene encodes CDR1 MRHNA and CDR2 SNTAGT. The CDR3 has 16 residues.

This chain's CDR3 is CARDLRRGLSTDTQYF. DNA for the CDR3: TGTGCCAGGGATCTTCGGAGGGGCCTTAGCACAGATACGCAGTATTTT. The chain is built from TRBV2 and TRBJ2-3, with D perhaps TRBD2 (6 bases). Germline CDR1 and CDR2: SNHLY and FYNNEI. Trimming cost V 9 bases and J 0 bases, with 19 bases left between them. The CDR3 is 16 amino acids.